This paragraph reports one TCR beta chain. Its target is not known. This entry comes from a study of graft-versus-host responses after intestinal transplantation. Sequencing used immunoSEQ multiplex PCR; TCRdb keeps in-frame clones, though not all of them. The sample includes roughly 120,000 clones, approximately 90% of them seen just once. The CDR3 covers 15 residues. Germline CDR1 and CDR2: SQVTM and ANQGSEA. V dropped 8 bases and J dropped 3 bases, with 22 bases sitting between them. The source of this sequence is a human donor who received an intestinal transplant. This rearrangement joins TRBV29-1 to TRBJ1-1; tentatively, D is TRBD1 (5 bases). The sequences come from unstimulated CD4+ T cells sorted from spleen or lymph node cells, collected before intestinal transplant. The CDR3 sequence: CSIIRRESSDTEAFF. The CDR3 region has the DNA TGCAGCATTATCCGCAGGGAATCTAGCGACACTGAAGCTTTCTTT.